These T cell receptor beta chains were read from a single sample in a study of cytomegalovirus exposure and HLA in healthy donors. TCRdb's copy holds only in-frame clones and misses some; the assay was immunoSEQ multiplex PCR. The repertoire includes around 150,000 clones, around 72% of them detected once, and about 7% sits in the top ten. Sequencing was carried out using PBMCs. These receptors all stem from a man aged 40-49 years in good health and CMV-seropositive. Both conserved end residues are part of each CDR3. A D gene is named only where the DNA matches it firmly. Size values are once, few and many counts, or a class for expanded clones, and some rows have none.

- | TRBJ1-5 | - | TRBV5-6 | TGTGCCAGCAGCCGAAACGACAGGCCTTCTAGCAATCAGCCCCAGCATTTT | CASSRNDRPSSNQPQHF
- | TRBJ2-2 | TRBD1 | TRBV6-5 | TGTGCCAGCAGGAAGAAGGGGGCTGTCACCGGGGAGCTGTTTTTT | CASRKKGAVTGELFF
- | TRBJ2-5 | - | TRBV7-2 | TGTGCCAGCAGCTTAGGGGGCTCCTCCCAAGAGACCCAGTACTTC | CASSLGGSSQETQYF
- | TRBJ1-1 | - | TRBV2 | TGTGCCAGCAGTGAGGGGGGCACTGAAGCTTTCTTT | CASSEGGTEAFF
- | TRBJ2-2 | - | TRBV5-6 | TGTGCCAGCAGCTACCGCCGGACCGGGGAGCTGTTTTTT | CASSYRRTGELFF
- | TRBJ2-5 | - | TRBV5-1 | TGCGCCAGCTTTCTCTCGACAGGACCCCAAGAGACCCAGTACTTC | CASFLSTGPQETQYF
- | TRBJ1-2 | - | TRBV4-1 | TGCGCCAGCAGCCACCCCGGGACTGACTATGGCTACACCTTC | CASSHPGTDYGYTF
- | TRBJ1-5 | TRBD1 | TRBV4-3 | TGCGCCAGCAGCCCAAGGCTGGGACAGGGGGTAGGTAGCAATCAGCCCCAGCATTTT | CASSPRLGQGVGSNQPQHF
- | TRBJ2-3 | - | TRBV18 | TGTGCCAGCTCCTCGATCCCAGAATCAGATACGCAGTATTTT | CASSSIPESDTQYF
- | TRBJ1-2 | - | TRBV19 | TGTGCCAGTCGTTCCCCCGGGACACCATATGGCTACACCTTC | CASRSPGTPYGYTF
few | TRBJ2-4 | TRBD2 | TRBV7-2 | TGTGCCAGCAGCACCATTACTAGCGGGGGAACCCTAGCCAAAAACATTCAGTACTTC | CASSTITSGGTLAKNIQYF
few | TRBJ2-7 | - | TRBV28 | TGTGCCAGCAGTTTAGACTCGAGGGGAGGGCAGTACTTC | CASSLDSRGGQYF
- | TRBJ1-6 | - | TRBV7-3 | TGTGCCAGCAGCTTAGTTGGCGGATATTCACCCCTCCACTTT | CASSLVGGYSPLHF